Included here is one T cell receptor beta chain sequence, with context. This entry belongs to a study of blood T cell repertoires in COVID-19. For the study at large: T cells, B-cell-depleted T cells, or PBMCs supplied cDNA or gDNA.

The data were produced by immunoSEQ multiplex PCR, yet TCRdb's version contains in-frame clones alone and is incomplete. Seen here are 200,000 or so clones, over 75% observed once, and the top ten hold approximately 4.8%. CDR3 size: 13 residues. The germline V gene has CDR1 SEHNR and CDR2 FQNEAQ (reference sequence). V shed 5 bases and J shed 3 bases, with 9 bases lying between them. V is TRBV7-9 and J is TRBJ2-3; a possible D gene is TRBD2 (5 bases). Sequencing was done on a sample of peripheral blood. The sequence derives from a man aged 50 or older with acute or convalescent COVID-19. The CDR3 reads CASSLGGTDTQYF. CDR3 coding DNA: TGTGCCAGCAGCCTAGGCGGGACAGATACGCAGTATTTT.